Following are 4 T cell receptor beta chains from one sample sequenced in a study of response to subunit inactivated influenza vaccine. One entry per CDR3 protein, called by TCRdb with MiXCR from the RT-PCR reads. The data contain 700,000 to 800,000 distinct CDR3 sequences, 18% of them seen just once; the ten biggest clones take up roughly 10%. The sample here was PBMCs from blood, taken around 5 days after vaccination. These receptors originate from a man between 50 and 59 years old who received an inactivated influenza vaccine.

This clonotype was observed a handful of times. V is TRBV5-1 and J is TRBJ1-1; weak D call: TRBD1 (5 bases). V lost 1 base and J 4 bases, leaving 11 bases between the germline ends. The CDR3 is made up of 14 amino acids. Germline V gene lookup returns CDR1 SGHRS and CDR2 YFSETQ. This CDR3 reads CASSLSGAGTEAFF. For the CDR3, the DNA is TGCGCCAGCAGCTTGTCTGGGGCAGGCACTGAAGCTTTCTTT. Looking up the rest from reference TRBV5-1 and TRBJ1-1 gives the full variable domain: KAGVTQTPRYLIKTRGQQVTLSCSPISGHRSVSWYQQTPGQGLQFLFEYFSETQRNKGNFPGRFSGRQFSNSRSEMNVSTLELGDSALYLCASSLSGAGTEAFFGQGTRLTVV.

The chain uses TRBV20-1 and TRBJ2-3, with unresolved D. Trimming removed 1 base from V and 1 base from J, with 15 bases in between. There are 16 residues in the CDR3. In germline, CDR1 is DFQATT, CDR2 SNEGSKA (reference sequence). The CDR3 DNA is TGCAGTGCTAGAGGGATCGGGCGACCGGGCACAGATACGCAGTATTTT. Translating gives CSARGIGRPGTDTQYF.

This clonotype showed up just a few times. The gene calls are TRBV9 and TRBJ2-2, with 10 nucleotides matching TRBD2. Per germline, CDR1 SGDLS and CDR2 YYNGEE. The CDR3 consists of 16 residues. Trimming cost V 2 bases and J 6 bases; bases outside gene matches: 7. CDR3 in amino acids: CASSVAGTSVSGELFF. DNA of the CDR3: TGTGCCAGCAGCGTGGCCGGGACTAGCGTGTCCGGGGAGCTGTTTTTT.

This clonotype was found many times. A read error may produce the germline difference seen at one junction end. The rearrangement uses TRBV5-1 and TRBJ1-1; 7 bases map to TRBD1. Per germline, CDR1 SGHRS and CDR2 YFSETQ. This CDR3 comprises 14 residues. The CDR3 protein is CASSWGQLNTEAFF. CDR3 DNA sequence: TGTGCCAGCAGCTGGGGACAGTTGAACACTGAAGCTTTCTTT.